This T cell receptor beta chain originates from a study of blood T cell repertoires in COVID-19. Study background: Samples of COVID-19 (acute and convalescent) were obtained from the United States, Italy and Spain. The analysed material was cDNA or gDNA that came from T cells, B-cell-depleted T cells, or PBMCs.

CDR3 length: 14 amino acids. V lost 4 bases, J lost 7 bases, and 14 bases lay in between. Germline loops: CDR1 SGHVS, CDR2 FNYEAQ. In the original analysis: Estimated nucleated cell counts came from reference gene primer amplification. Some clones are missing from TCRdb's copy, which holds only in-frame ones; the method was immunoSEQ multiplex PCR. V and J calls plus clone size are reproduced from that table; the DNA served to infer D and trimming. The table records around 30,000 clones, 85% to 90% of them present only once. The TCR was taken from a woman aged 55-69 years with active COVID-19. The specimen was peripheral blood. The chain has TRBV7-6 and TRBJ2-1, with D maybe TRBD2 (7 bases). The CDR3 DNA reads TGTGCCAGCAGCTGGGGGGGCGGAAGTAATGAGCAGTTCTTC. Translating it yields CASSWGGGSNEQFF.